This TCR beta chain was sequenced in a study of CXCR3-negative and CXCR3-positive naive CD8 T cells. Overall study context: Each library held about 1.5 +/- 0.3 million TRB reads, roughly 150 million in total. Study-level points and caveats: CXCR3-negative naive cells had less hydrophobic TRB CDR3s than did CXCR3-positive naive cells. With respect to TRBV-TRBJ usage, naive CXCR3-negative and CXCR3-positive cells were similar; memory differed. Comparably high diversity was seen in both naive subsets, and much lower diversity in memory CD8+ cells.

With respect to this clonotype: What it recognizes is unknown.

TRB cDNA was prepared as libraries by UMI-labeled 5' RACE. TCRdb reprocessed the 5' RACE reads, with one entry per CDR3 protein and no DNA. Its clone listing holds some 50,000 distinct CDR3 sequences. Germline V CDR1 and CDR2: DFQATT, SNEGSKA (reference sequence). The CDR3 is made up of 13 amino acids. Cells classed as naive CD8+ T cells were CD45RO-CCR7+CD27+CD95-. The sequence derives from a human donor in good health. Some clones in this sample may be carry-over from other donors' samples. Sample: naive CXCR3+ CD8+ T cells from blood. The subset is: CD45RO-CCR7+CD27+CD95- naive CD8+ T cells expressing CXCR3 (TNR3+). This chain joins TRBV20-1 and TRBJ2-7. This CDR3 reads CSARDIGYYEQYF.